Shown below are 14 T cell receptor beta chains from a single sample sequenced in a study of blood T cell repertoires in COVID-19. The table came from immunoSEQ multiplex PCR; TCRdb's copy has only in-frame clones and leaves some out. The sample has roughly 180,000 clones, around 87% seen once; the top ten hold roughly 2.9%. The specimen sequenced was peripheral blood. These receptors all come from a woman in her 30s with active or convalescent COVID-19.

The chain is built from TRBV6-5 and TRBJ1-1; no clear D gene. The germline CDR1 and CDR2 sequences are MNHEY and SVGAGI. There are 11 residues in the CDR3. The V end lost 6 bases, the J end lost 11 bases, and 13 bases lay between the germline ends. This CDR3 is CASSYAGMAFF. The DNA of the CDR3 is TGTGCCAGCAGCTACGCGGGGATGGCTTTCTTT.

CDR3 sequence reads: CASSVSGTRSYNEQFF. As DNA, the CDR3 is TGTGCCAGCAGCGTAAGCGGGACGCGCTCCTACAATGAGCAGTTCTTC. The V call is TRBV9, the J call TRBJ2-1, with TRBD2 matching 7 bases. J lost 0 bases, V lost 1 base, and 4 bases had no gene match. Germline V gene data show CDR1 as SGDLS and CDR2 as YYNGEE. The CDR3 runs 16 residues.

This clone came up a few times. The chain has TRBV27 and TRBJ2-1, with D unclear. Trimming cost V 2 bases and J 0 bases, with 11 bases left between them. The CDR3 contains 16 residues. The germline gives CDR1 MNHEY, CDR2 SMNVEV (reference sequence). CDR3 protein: CASSLVYLSSYNEQFF. CDR3 coding DNA: TGTGCCAGCAGTTTAGTCTATCTAAGCTCCTACAATGAGCAGTTCTTC.

The chain employs TRBV9 and TRBJ1-2, with 8 bases fitting TRBD1. Germline values: CDR1 SGDLS, CDR2 YYNGEE. The CDR3 has 14 residues. The V gene end was trimmed by 3 bases and the J gene end by 4 bases; junction bases not matched to a gene: 5. The CDR3 here is CASSGTQGAYGYTF. As DNA, the CDR3 is TGTGCCAGCAGCGGAACCCAGGGGGCCTATGGCTACACCTTC.

In this sample, this clone turned up once. The chain couples TRBV9 to TRBJ2-5, with unresolved D. CDR1 and CDR2 (germline): SGDLS, YYNGEE. V was trimmed by 4 bases and J by 2 bases, leaving 6 bases between them. This CDR3 contains 12 residues. The CDR3 region has the DNA TGTGCCAGCAGCCGTCTGCAAGAGACCCAGTACTTC. Amino acid sequence: CASSRLQETQYF.

V and J are TRBV11-2 and TRBJ1-2; TRBD1 might be the D (6 bases). This CDR3 is built from 13 residues. The V end was cut by 5 bases, the J end by 4 bases, with 11 bases between. Germline V CDR1 and CDR2: SGHAT, FQNNGV. The DNA for the CDR3 is TGTGCCAGCAGCCGGACAGACTCCTATGGCTACACCTTC. It codes for CASSRTDSYGYTF.

In its sample, this clone was seen a few times. This chain links TRBV7-9 with TRBJ2-2; unclear D gene. Germline V gives CDR1 SEHNR, CDR2 FQNEAQ (reference sequence). V was cut by 6 bases and J by 1 base, with 9 bases left in between. The CDR3 is 14 amino acids. This chain's CDR3 is CASRLARNTGELFF. In DNA form, the CDR3 reads TGTGCCAGCAGACTCGCAAGGAACACCGGGGAGCTGTTTTTT.

The V and J genes are TRBV7-6 and TRBJ1-1; 8 bases match TRBD1. This CDR3 comprises 13 residues. Germline CDR1 reads SGHVS; CDR2 reads FNYEAQ. After removal of 5 bases from V and 11 bases from J, the junction contained 10 bases not matched to a gene. The CDR3 nucleotides read TGTGCCAGCAGCCCACGCTCACAGGGGGAGGCTTTCTTT. Translated: CASSPRSQGEAFF.

This clone was counted between two and nine times. The rearrangement uses TRBV28 and TRBJ2-1, with 11 bases lining up with TRBD1. CDR1 is MDHEN, CDR2 SYDVKM, per germline. The V and J ends lost 5 bases and 3 bases, in that order; junction bases with no gene match: 6. This CDR3 has 16 residues. The CDR3 reads CASSAPGTGGYNEQFF. For the CDR3, the DNA is TGTGCCAGCAGTGCCCCCGGGACAGGGGGCTACAATGAGCAGTTCTTC.

The chain uses TRBV19 and TRBJ1-5; D not certain. V gave up 3 bases and J gave up 3 bases, with 12 bases separating them. This CDR3 is built from 15 residues. The germline V gene encodes CDR1 LNHDA and CDR2 SQIVND (reference sequence). The CDR3 DNA follows: TGTGCCAGTAGTATTGGAGGATACCCCAATCAGCCCCAGCATTTT. Amino acids: CASSIGGYPNQPQHF.

The genes are TRBV4-1 and TRBJ1-1; tentative D call: TRBD1 (5 bases). The CDR3 is 14 residues long. V dropped 3 bases and J dropped 3 bases, with 11 bases sitting between them. CDR1 is MGHRA and CDR2 is YSYEKL in the germline V gene. In nucleotides, the CDR3 is TGCGCCAGCAGCCACAGGGTTCAGGACACTGAAGCTTTCTTT. It specifies CASSHRVQDTEAFF.

In this sample, this clone turned up once. The same CDR3 also results from other DNA sequences found in this sample. The chain joins TRBV5-4 to TRBJ1-1, with D perhaps matching TRBD1 (5 bases). Germline V CDR1 and CDR2: SGHNT, YYREEE (reference sequence). This CDR3 spans 14 amino acids. V was trimmed by 4 bases and J by 6 bases, leaving 16 bases between them. The CDR3 DNA reads TGTGCCAGCAGCGGCGGACAAGGGATAGCTGAAGCTTTCTTT. Encoded protein: CASSGGQGIAEAFF.

Here the CDR3 DNA reads TGTGCCAGTAGTATCGTGGAGACAGATGAAAAACTGTTTTTT. Translated: CASSIVETDEKLFF. The chain uses TRBV19 and TRBJ1-4, with TRBD1 as a possible D gene (5 bases). V was trimmed by 3 bases and J by 6 bases, leaving 11 bases between them. There are 14 residues in the CDR3. Germline V gene lookup returns CDR1 LNHDA and CDR2 SQIVND (reference sequence).

This clone was detected a few times. The J gene is TRBJ1-4, the V gene TRBV25-1; D not resolved. From germline, CDR1 is MGHDK and CDR2 SYGVNS. The V end was cut by 2 bases, the J end by 6 bases, with 13 bases between. The CDR3 is 15 amino acids. CDR3 amino acids: CASSETAPRDEKLFF. As DNA, the CDR3 is TGTGCCAGCAGTGAAACGGCTCCTAGAGATGAAAAACTGTTTTTT.